This T cell receptor (beta chain) emerged from a study of T cells after yellow fever vaccination. TCRdb passed the 5' RACE reads through MiXCR, listing each CDR3 protein once. The sample records 300,000 or so distinct CDR3 sequences, around 6.8% being singletons. In its sample, this clonotype was seen a few times. Germline lookup yields CDR1 MNHNS and CDR2 SASEGT. This CDR3 spans 15 amino acids. The V gene lost 5 bases and the J gene lost 1 base, with 11 bases spanning the gap. This specimen consisted of PBMCs, obtained roughly 47 days after the first yellow fever vaccination. J is TRBJ2-2 and V is TRBV6-1; the D is unclear. This TCR derives from a man between 18 and 29 years old who received the YFV17D yellow fever vaccine. The CDR3 loop is CASSSLRRNTGELFF. The CDR3 DNA reads as TGTGCCAGCAGTAGTCTTCGCAGGAACACCGGGGAGCTGTTTTTT.